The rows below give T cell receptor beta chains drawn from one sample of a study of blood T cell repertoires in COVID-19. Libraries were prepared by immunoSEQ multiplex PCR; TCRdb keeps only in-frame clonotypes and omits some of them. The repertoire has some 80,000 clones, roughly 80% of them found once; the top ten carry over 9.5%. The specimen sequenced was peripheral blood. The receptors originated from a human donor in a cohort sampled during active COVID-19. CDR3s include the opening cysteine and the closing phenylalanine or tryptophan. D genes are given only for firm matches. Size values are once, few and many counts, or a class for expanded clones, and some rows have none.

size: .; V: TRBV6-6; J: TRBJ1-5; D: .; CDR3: CASSYPGHWDNQPQHF; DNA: TGTGCCAGCAGTTACCCTGGACATTGGGACAATCAGCCCCAGCATTTT
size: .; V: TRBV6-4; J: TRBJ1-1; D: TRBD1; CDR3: CASSTTGQTTEAFF; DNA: TGTGCCAGCAGTACGACAGGGCAAACCACTGAAGCTTTCTTT
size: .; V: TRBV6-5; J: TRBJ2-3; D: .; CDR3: CASSYATGKGADTQYF; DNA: TGTGCCAGCAGTTACGCAACAGGGAAGGGGGCAGATACGCAGTATTTT
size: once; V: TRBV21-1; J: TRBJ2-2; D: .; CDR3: CAGGASGELFF; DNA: TGTGCCGGGGGGGCCTCCGGGGAGCTGTTTTTT
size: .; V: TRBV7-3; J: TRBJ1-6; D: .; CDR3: CASSLNTGTNSPLHF; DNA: TGTGCCAGCAGCTTAAATACGGGTACCAATTCACCCCTCCACTTT
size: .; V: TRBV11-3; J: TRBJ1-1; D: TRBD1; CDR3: CASSSGQGIMNTEAFF; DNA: TGTGCCAGCAGCTCCGGACAGGGGATCATGAACACTGAAGCTTTCTTT
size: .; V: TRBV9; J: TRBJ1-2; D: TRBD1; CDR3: CASSVGTGNYGYTF; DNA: TGTGCCAGCAGCGTCGGGACAGGGAACTATGGCTACACCTTC
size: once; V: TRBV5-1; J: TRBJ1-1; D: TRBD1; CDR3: CASFLQGADGTEAFF; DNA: TGCGCCAGCTTCCTACAGGGGGCGGACGGCACTGAAGCTTTCTTT
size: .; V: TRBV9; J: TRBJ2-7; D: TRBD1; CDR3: CASSLRGKTWDEQYF; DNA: TGTGCCAGCAGCCTCAGGGGGAAGACTTGGGACGAGCAGTACTTC
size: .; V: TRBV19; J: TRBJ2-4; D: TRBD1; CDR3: CASSINDRGALKNIQYF; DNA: TGTGCCAGTAGTATAAACGACAGGGGGGCCCTAAAAAACATTCAGTACTTC
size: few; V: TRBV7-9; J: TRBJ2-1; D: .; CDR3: CASSDASGSSYNEQFF; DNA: TGTGCCAGCAGCGATGCCAGTGGCAGCTCCTACAATGAGCAGTTCTTC
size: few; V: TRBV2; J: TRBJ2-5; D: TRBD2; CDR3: CASSEGLAGMGETQYF; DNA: TGTGCCAGCAGTGAGGGACTAGCGGGGATGGGGGAGACCCAGTACTTC
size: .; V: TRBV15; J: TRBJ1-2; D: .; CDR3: CATSEEPTGLGRGYTF; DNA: TGTGCCACCAGCGAAGAACCAACAGGGTTGGGCAGGGGCTACACCTTC
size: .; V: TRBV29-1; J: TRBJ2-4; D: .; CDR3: CSVEGQGLTKNIQYF; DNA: TGCAGCGTTGAGGGGCAGGGGTTGACCAAAAACATTCAGTACTTC
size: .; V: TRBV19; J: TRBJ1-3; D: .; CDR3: CASWQGGSGNTIYF; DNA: TGTGCCAGTTGGCAAGGAGGGTCTGGAAACACCATATATTTT
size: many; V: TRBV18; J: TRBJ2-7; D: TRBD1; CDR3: CASSPVGQGGIEQYF; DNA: TGTGCCAGCTCACCAGTGGGACAGGGCGGGATCGAGCAGTACTTC
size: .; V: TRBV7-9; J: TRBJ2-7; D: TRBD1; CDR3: CASSLQDRDHEQYF; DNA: TGTGCCAGCAGCTTACAGGACAGGGACCACGAGCAGTACTTC
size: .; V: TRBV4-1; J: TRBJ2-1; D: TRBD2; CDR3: CASSRGLAGGRTANEQFF; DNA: TGCGCCAGCAGCCGGGGACTAGCGGGGGGGCGCACCGCCAATGAGCAGTTCTTC
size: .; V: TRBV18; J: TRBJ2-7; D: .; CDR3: CASSPSSEQYF; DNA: TGTGCCAGCTCACCATCGTCCGAGCAGTACTTC
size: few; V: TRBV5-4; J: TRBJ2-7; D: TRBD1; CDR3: CASSFYGKGQLVNF; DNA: TGTGCCAGCAGCTTTTATGGAAAGGGACAGCTCGTGAACTTC
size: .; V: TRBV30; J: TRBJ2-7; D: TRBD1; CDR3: CAWRTLYGTGDYEQYF; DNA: TGTGCCTGGAGGACCTTATATGGGACAGGGGACTACGAGCAGTACTTC
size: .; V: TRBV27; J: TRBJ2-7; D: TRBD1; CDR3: CASRKDRGSSYEQYF; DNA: TGTGCCAGCAGGAAAGACAGGGGGAGCTCCTACGAGCAGTACTTC
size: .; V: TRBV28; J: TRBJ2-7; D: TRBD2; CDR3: CASSSPGWTSGYEQYF; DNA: TGTGCCAGCAGTTCCCCCGGCTGGACTAGCGGGTACGAGCAGTACTTC
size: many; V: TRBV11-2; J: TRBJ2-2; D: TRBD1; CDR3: CASSLQGAGTGELFF; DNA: TGTGCCAGCAGCTTACAGGGGGCAGGGACCGGGGAGCTGTTTTTT
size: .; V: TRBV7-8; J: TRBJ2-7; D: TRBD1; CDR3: CASSLFRDRLYEQYF; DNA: TGTGCCAGCAGCTTATTTAGGGACAGACTCTACGAGCAGTACTTC
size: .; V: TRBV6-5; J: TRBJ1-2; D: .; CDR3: CASRRQAANYGYTF; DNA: TGTGCCAGCCGGAGACAGGCAGCTAACTATGGCTACACCTTC
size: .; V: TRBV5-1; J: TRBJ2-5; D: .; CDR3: CASSLEGWGETQYF; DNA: TGCGCCAGCAGCTTGGAGGGGTGGGGAGAGACCCAGTACTTC
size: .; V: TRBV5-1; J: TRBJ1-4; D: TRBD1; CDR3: CASSTGQGASEKLFF; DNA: TGCGCCAGCAGCACAGGACAGGGGGCGAGTGAAAAACTGTTTTTT
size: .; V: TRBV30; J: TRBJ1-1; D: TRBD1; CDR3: CACDAGQGYYTEAFF; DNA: TGTGCCTGTGATGCGGGACAGGGTTATTACACTGAAGCTTTCTTT
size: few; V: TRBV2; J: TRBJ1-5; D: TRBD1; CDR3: CASKTDRGLRQPQHF; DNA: TGTGCCAGCAAAACGGACAGGGGGCTTCGACAGCCCCAGCATTTT
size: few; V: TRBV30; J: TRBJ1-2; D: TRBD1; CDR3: CAWRVKTGGPNYGYTF; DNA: TGTGCCTGGAGGGTAAAGACAGGGGGCCCAAACTATGGCTACACCTTC
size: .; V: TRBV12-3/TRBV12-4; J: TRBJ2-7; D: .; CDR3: CASSLGILGEQYF; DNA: TGTGCCAGCAGTTTAGGGATTCTAGGCGAGCAGTACTTC
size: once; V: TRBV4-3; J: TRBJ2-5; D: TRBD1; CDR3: CASSPSGTGPGETQYF; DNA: TGCGCCAGCAGCCCCTCCGGGACAGGCCCGGGGGAGACCCAGTACTTC
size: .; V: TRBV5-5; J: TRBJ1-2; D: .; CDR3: CASSLAVENYGYTF; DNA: TGTGCCAGCAGCTTAGCGGTAGAGAACTATGGCTACACCTTC
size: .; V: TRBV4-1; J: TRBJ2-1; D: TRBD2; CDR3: CASSQEATSGGVNEQFF; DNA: TGCGCCAGCAGCCAAGAGGCGACTAGCGGGGGGGTCAATGAGCAGTTCTTC
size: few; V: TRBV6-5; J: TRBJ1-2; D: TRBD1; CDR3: CASGQGLGYGYTF; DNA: TGTGCATCGGGACAGGGTTTAGGCTATGGCTACACCTTC
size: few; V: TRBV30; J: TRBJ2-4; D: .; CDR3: CAWSVGQGDIQYF; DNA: TGTGCCTGGAGTGTCGGGCAGGGTGACATTCAGTACTTC
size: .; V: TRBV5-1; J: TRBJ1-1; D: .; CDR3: CASSLYSPGVYSEAFF; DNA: TGCGCCAGCAGCTTGTATTCCCCGGGAGTATACAGTGAAGCTTTCTTT
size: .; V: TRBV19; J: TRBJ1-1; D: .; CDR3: CASREINGLGTEAFF; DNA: TGTGCCAGTAGAGAAATCAACGGGTTGGGCACTGAAGCTTTCTTT
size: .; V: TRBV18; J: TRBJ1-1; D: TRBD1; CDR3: CASSPQGAGKGTEAFF; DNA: TGTGCCAGCTCACCTCAGGGGGCGGGGAAGGGCACTGAAGCTTTCTTT
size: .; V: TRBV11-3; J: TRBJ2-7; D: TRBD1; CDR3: CASSPRQGRHEQYF; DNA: TGTGCCAGCAGCCCCCGACAGGGGAGACACGAGCAGTACTTC
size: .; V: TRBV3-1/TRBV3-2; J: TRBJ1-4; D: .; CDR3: CASSQDQTGRSQTNEKLFF; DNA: TGTGCCAGCAGCCAAGATCAAACAGGCCGAAGCCAAACTAATGAAAAACTGTTTTTT
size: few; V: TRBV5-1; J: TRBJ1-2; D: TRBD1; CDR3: CASNEQGNGYTF; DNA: TGCGCCAGCAACGAACAGGGGAATGGCTACACCTTC
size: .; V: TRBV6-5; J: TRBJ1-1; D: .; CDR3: CASSYSRGDTEAFF; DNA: TGTGCCAGCAGTTACTCAAGGGGCGACACTGAAGCTTTCTTT
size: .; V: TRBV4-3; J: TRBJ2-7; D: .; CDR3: CASSQEPGAPGEQYF; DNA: TGCGCCAGCAGCCAAGAGCCAGGGGCGCCCGGCGAGCAGTACTTC
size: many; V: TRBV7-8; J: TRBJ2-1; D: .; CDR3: CASSLAGGRGEHEQFF; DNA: TGTGCCAGCAGCTTAGCGGGTGGCAGGGGAGAGCATGAGCAGTTCTTC
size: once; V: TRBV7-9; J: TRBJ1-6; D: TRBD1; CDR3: CASSRGQGADGSPLHF; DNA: TGTGCCAGCAGCCGAGGACAGGGGGCAGACGGTTCACCCCTCCACTTT
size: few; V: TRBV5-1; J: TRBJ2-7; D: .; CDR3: CASRLDSRSYEQYF; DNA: TGCGCCAGCCGGCTGGACAGCCGTTCCTACGAGCAGTACTTC
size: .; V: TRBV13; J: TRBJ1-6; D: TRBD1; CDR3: CASSLLDRGSSPLHF; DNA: TGTGCCAGCAGCTTATTGGACAGGGGAAGTTCACCCCTCCACTTT
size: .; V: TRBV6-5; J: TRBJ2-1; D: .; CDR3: CASTPAGLNEQFF; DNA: TGTGCCAGCACCCCCGCGGGGTTGAATGAGCAGTTCTTC
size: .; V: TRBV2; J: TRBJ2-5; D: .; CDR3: CASSEIAGAQETQYF; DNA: TGTGCCAGCAGTGAAATCGCAGGTGCCCAAGAGACCCAGTACTTC
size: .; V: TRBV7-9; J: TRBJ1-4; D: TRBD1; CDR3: CASSFRQGIATNEKLFF; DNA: TGTGCCAGCAGCTTCAGACAGGGAATCGCAACTAATGAAAAACTGTTTTTT
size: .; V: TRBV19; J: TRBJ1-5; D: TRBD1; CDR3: CASSMGQVSNQPQHF; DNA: TGTGCCAGTAGTATGGGACAGGTTAGCAATCAGCCCCAGCATTTT
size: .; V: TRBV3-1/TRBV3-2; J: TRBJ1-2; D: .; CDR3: CASSLVVSGGYTF; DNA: TGTGCCAGCAGCCTCGTTGTGTCGGGTGGCTACACCTTC